These T cell receptor beta chains were read from a single sample in a study of identifying expanded T cells in peripheral blood. Sequencing used immunoSEQ multiplex PCR; TCRdb keeps in-frame clones, though not all of them. The sample shows 83,000 or so clones, about nine tenths of them seen only once. Sequencing was performed on blood. The receptors were gathered from a person aged 18-70 years in good health. CDR3s include the opening cysteine and the closing phenylalanine or tryptophan. D genes are given only for firm matches. The size field is filled for only some rows; it gives once, few, many or a size class.

j_gene	v_gene	d_gene	abundance	CDR3nt	CDR3aa
TRBJ1-1	TRBV5-1	TRBD1	.	TGCGCCAGCAGCGTTGACAGGGATGCTGAAGCTTTCTTT	CASSVDRDAEAFF
TRBJ2-7	TRBV4-1	TRBD2	.	TGCGCCAGCAGCCAAGCAGCGGGGCTAGCCTACGAGCAGTACTTC	CASSQAAGLAYEQYF
TRBJ2-7	TRBV4-2	TRBD2	few	TGTGCCAGCAGCCCGGGGACTAGCGGGGGGGCCTACGAGCAGTACTTC	CASSPGTSGGAYEQYF
TRBJ2-1	TRBV7-2	.	.	TGTGCCAGCAGCTTACCGGAGGGCCCCCTCGATGAGCAGTTCTTC	CASSLPEGPLDEQFF
TRBJ1-1	TRBV5-1	TRBD1	.	TGCGCCAGCAGCGGCAGACAGGGGAACACTGAAGCTTTCTTT	CASSGRQGNTEAFF
TRBJ2-5	TRBV7-9	.	.	TGTGCCAGCAGCTATAGTATAGGACAAGAGACCCAGTACTTC	CASSYSIGQETQYF
TRBJ1-1	TRBV30	.	.	TGTGCCTGGAGCGGTGCGGCTTTGGCAGTCCCTGAAGCTTTCTTT	CAWSGAALAVPEAFF
TRBJ1-1	TRBV5-1	TRBD1	.	TGCGCCAGCAGTAGACAGGGGCGGAACACTGAAGCTTTCTTT	CASSRQGRNTEAFF
TRBJ2-4	TRBV6-1	TRBD2	.	TGTGCCAGCAGTGGCACTAGCGGGAGCGACATTCAGTACTTC	CASSGTSGSDIQYF
TRBJ2-7	TRBV28	.	.	TGTGCCAGCAGTTCCACAGGACGGGAAATGTACTACGAGCAGTACTTC	CASSSTGREMYYEQYF
TRBJ2-6	TRBV19	.	few	TGTGCCAGTAGTATAGACCCCGGGGCTGGGGCCAACGTCCTGACTTTC	CASSIDPGAGANVLTF
TRBJ2-7	TRBV6-5	.	.	TGTGCCAGCAGCTCCCAGCCTTCCGAGCAGTACTTC	CASSSQPSEQYF
TRBJ2-5	TRBV10-3	TRBD2	.	TGTGCCATCAGTGGCGGGGGGGCCGAAGAGACCCAGTACTTC	CAISGGGAEETQYF
TRBJ1-1	TRBV30	.	.	TGTGCCTGGAGTGTACGACGGCTAGGGGCTTTCTTT	CAWSVRRLGAFF
TRBJ1-5	TRBV5-1	.	.	TGCGCCAGCAGCTTGGAGGGAGGTCAGCCCCAGCATTTT	CASSLEGGQPQHF
TRBJ2-1	TRBV5-6	TRBD2	.	TGTGCCGGAAGTGGTGCGGGACTAGAGGACAATGAGCAGTTCTTC	CAGSGAGLEDNEQFF
TRBJ2-3	TRBV20-1	.	.	TGCAGTGCTAGAGATAAAAATACGCAGTATTTT	CSARDKNTQYF
TRBJ2-1	TRBV5-1	TRBD2	once	TGCGCCAGCAGCTTCTTGGGCGGGAGAGCGCAGTTCTTC	CASSFLGGRAQFF
TRBJ1-2	TRBV5-4	.	.	TGTGCCAGCAGCTTTCCCCGACAGCCAAATAACTATGGCTACACCTTC	CASSFPRQPNNYGYTF
TRBJ1-2	TRBV10-3	.	.	TGTGCCATCAGTGAGTCCGAGCGGTTTCGTGTCGCCTTC	CAISESERFRVAF
TRBJ2-3	TRBV7-2	.	.	TGTGCCAGCAGCTTAGGCGATAGCGCCACAGATACGCAGTATTTT	CASSLGDSATDTQYF
TRBJ2-4	TRBV6-1	.	.	TGTGCCAGCAGTGAAGCGGTGGGTAGCGGCGCCCTAGCCAAAAACATTCAGTACTTC	CASSEAVGSGALAKNIQYF
TRBJ1-3	TRBV7-9	.	many	TGTGCCAGCAGCTTACCAGGGGTAGCGGGAAACACCATATATTTT	CASSLPGVAGNTIYF
TRBJ2-1	TRBV11-2	TRBD2	.	TGTGCCAGCAGCTTGGTGAGCGGGGCTTACGGTGAGCAGTTCTTC	CASSLVSGAYGEQFF
TRBJ1-1	TRBV19	TRBD1	.	TGTGCCAGTGAGGGGACAGCTAAGACTGAAGCTTTCTTT	CASEGTAKTEAFF
TRBJ2-7	TRBV4-2	TRBD2	once	TGTGCCAGCAGCCAAGTCGGCGGGGGGCAGGGCACCTACGAGCAGTACTTC	CASSQVGGGQGTYEQYF
TRBJ2-3	TRBV5-1	.	.	TGCGCCAGCAGCACACAACCAGGGGTTTCAGATACGCAGTATTTT	CASSTQPGVSDTQYF
TRBJ2-7	TRBV5-4	TRBD2	once	TGTGCCAGCAGCTTGGACGCTAGCGGGAGCCACGAGCAGTACTTC	CASSLDASGSHEQYF
TRBJ2-7	TRBV30	TRBD1	.	TGTGCCTGGAGTCAGGGACAGGCCCCCTACGAGCAGTACTTC	CAWSQGQAPYEQYF
TRBJ2-3	TRBV28	.	.	TGTGCCAGCAGTTTTCAGCTAGCTAGCACAGATACGCAGTATTTT	CASSFQLASTDTQYF
TRBJ1-6	TRBV5-1	TRBD1	.	TGCGCCAGCAGCGACAGCCAGGGGGCACCCCTCCACTTT	CASSDSQGAPLHF
TRBJ2-7	TRBV19	TRBD1	.	TGTGCCAGTAGTATCTCCGACAGGGGAATTTACGAGCAGTACTTC	CASSISDRGIYEQYF
TRBJ1-4	TRBV27	.	few	TGTGCCAGCAGTTTATACCGAAATGAAAAACTGTTTTTT	CASSLYRNEKLFF
TRBJ2-2	TRBV18	.	.	TGTGCCAGCTCACCCCTCCACGATGGGGTCGGGGGCACCGGGGAGCTGTTTTTT	CASSPLHDGVGGTGELFF
TRBJ1-5	TRBV18	.	.	TGTGCCAGCTCACCGATTCCAGGGAGGAGAGATCAGCCCCAGCATTTT	CASSPIPGRRDQPQHF
TRBJ2-5	TRBV4-2	.	.	TGTGCCAGCAGCCAAGAGTCCGGGGCCGAGACCCAGTACTTC	CASSQESGAETQYF
TRBJ2-7	TRBV7-3	.	.	TGTGCCAGCAGCCTTAGGAGCGGCTCCTACGAGCAGTACTTC	CASSLRSGSYEQYF
TRBJ2-2	TRBV2	TRBD1	.	TGTGCCAGCAGCTCGGACAGACAGGGGGATGACACCGGGGAGCTGTTTTTT	CASSSDRQGDDTGELFF
TRBJ1-2	TRBV28	.	.	TGTGCCAGCCGGACTGGGAACTATGGCTACACCTTC	CASRTGNYGYTF
TRBJ2-1	TRBV7-9	.	.	TGTGCCAGCAGCGTGGCCAATGAGCAGTTCTTC	CASSVANEQFF
TRBJ1-5	TRBV6-5	.	once	TGTGCCAGCAGTTTGGGTAGCAATCAGCCCCAGCATTTT	CASSLGSNQPQHF
TRBJ2-7	TRBV7-3	TRBD1	.	TGTGCCAGCAGCTCCGGGACAGGGGACGAGCAGTACTTC	CASSSGTGDEQYF